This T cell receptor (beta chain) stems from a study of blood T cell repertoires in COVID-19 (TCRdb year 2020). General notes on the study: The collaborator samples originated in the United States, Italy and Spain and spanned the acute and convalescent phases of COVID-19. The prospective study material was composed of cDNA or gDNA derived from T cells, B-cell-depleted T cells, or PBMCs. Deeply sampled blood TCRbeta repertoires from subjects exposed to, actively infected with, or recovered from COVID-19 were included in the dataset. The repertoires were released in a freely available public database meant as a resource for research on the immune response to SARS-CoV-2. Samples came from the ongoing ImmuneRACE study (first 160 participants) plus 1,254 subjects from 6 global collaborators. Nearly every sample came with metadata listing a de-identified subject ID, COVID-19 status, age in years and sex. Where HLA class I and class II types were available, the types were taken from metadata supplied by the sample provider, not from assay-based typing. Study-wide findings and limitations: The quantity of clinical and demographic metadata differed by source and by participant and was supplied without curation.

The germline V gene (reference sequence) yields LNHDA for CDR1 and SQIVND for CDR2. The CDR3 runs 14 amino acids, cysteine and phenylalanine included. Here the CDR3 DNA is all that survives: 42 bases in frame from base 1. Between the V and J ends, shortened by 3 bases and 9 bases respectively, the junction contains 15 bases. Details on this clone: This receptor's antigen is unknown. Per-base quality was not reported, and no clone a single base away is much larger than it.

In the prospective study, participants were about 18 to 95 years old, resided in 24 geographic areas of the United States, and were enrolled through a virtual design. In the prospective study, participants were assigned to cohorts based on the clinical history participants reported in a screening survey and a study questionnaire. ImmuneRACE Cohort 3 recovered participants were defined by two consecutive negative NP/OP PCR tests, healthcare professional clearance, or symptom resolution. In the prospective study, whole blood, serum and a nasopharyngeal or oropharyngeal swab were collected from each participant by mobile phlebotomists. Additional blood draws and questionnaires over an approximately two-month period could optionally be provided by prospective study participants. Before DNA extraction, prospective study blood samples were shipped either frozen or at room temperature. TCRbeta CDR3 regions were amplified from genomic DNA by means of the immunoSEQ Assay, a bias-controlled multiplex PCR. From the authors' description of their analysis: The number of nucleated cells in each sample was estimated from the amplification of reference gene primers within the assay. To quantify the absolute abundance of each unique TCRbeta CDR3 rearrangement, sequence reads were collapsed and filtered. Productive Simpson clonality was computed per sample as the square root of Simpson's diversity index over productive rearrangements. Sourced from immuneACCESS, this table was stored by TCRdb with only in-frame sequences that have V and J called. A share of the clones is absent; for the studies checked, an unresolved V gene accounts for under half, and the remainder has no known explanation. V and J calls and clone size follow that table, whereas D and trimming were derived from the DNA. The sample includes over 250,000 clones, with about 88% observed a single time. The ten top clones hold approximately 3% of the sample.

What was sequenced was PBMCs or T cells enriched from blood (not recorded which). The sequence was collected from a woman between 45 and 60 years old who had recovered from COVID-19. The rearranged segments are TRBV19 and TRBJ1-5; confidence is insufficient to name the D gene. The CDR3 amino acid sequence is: CASSMFGPGSPQHF. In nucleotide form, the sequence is TGTGCCAGTAGTATGTTCGGCCCCGGGTCGCCCCAGCATTTT.